What follows are 23 T cell receptor beta chains derived from one specimen sequenced in a study of identical twins listed by TCRdb under 2016. The library was generated by 5' RACE. For sequencing, an Illumina HiSeq 2000 was employed. The public reads were reprocessed in TCRdb via fastp at Q25 and MiXCR, keeping in-frame beta chains. A single entry per CDR3 protein holds the most common genes and DNA from its merged rows. The sample table records 310,000 or so distinct CDR3 sequences; under 9% of these occur just once. The leading ten clones occupy approximately 2% of the sample. These data also formed part of another study, on yellow fever vaccine responses in identical twins.

Sequenced material: memory (CD45RO+) T cells sorted from blood. The meaning of the sample's cell subset or site label: CD45RO+ enriched T cells. These receptors were obtained from a woman between 18 and 30 years old in good health.

This clonotype has just a few counts. This chain connects TRBV12-3 or TRBV12-4 to TRBJ1-6, with D perhaps TRBD1 (5 bases). Trimming pared 8 bases from V and 4 bases from J, leaving 12 bases between. The CDR3 is 14 residues long. The CDR3 bases are TGTGCCAGCCGGCGGGACGTATATAATTCACCCCTCCACTTT. This translates into CASRRDVYNSPLHF.

Here the CDR3 reads CSASTPSYTGELFF. DNA of the CDR3: TGCAGTGCTAGCACCCCTAGCTACACCGGGGAGCTGTTTTTT. V and J are TRBV20-1 and TRBJ2-2; the D gene is possibly TRBD2 (5 bases). Germline CDR1 reads DFQATT; CDR2 reads SNEGSKA (reference sequence). The CDR3 is 14 amino acids. Trimming cost V 3 bases and J 3 bases, with 11 bases left between them.

CDR3 in amino acids: CSVDGGTTDTQYF. In DNA form, the CDR3 reads TGCAGCGTTGATGGGGGGACCACAGATACGCAGTATTTT. The rearrangement uses TRBV29-1 and TRBJ2-3, with D perhaps TRBD2 (6 bases). Germline-derived CDR1 and CDR2 are SQVTM and ANQGSEA. V was pared by 3 bases and J by 2 bases, with 9 bases between. The CDR3 is 13 residues long.

This clonotype was picked up a small number of times. The gene calls are TRBV5-4 and TRBJ2-2, with unresolved D. The CDR3 consists of 13 residues. V lost 0 bases to trimming and J lost 7 bases, with 7 bases between them. Germline V gene sequence: CDR1 SGHNT, CDR2 YYREEE (reference sequence). The CDR3 region is CASSLETFGELFF. The DNA of the CDR3 is TGTGCCAGCAGCTTGGAGACATTCGGGGAGCTGTTTTTT.

The chain has TRBV11-1 and TRBJ2-5, with D perhaps given as TRBD1 or TRBD2 (5 bases each). CDR1 and CDR2 from the germline V gene are SGHAT and FQDESV (reference sequence). This CDR3 has 15 amino acids. The germline V and J ends were trimmed by 5 bases and 3 bases, with 16 bases remaining between them. The CDR3 sequence: CASSPRGRGEETQYF. CDR3 DNA sequence: TGTGCCAGCAGCCCACGCGGTAGAGGGGAAGAGACCCAGTACTTC.

This clonotype has a count of ten or more. The chain is built from TRBV6-5 and TRBJ1-5; the match to TRBD1 covers 7 bases. V trimming: 0 bases; J trimming: 2 bases; junction bases outside the gene matches: 7. The CDR3 has 17 amino acids. Germline V gene lookup returns CDR1 MNHEY and CDR2 SVGAGI. The CDR3 sequence is CASSYSKGAGGNQPQHF. As DNA, the CDR3 is TGTGCCAGCAGTTACTCGAAGGGGGCTGGGGGCAATCAGCCCCAGCATTTT.

This clonotype was seen only a few times. The rearrangement links TRBV25-1 to TRBJ2-3, with 12 bases identical to TRBD1. The CDR3 covers 16 residues. Germline CDR1 MGHDK, CDR2 SYGVNS. V lost 5 bases to trimming and J lost 2 bases; unmatched junction nucleotides: 5. CDR3 in DNA: TGTGCCAGCAGTCTCCGGGACAGGGGGCCCACAGATACGCAGTATTTT. Its translation is CASSLRDRGPTDTQYF.

The chain recombines TRBV11-2 with TRBJ2-2; tentatively, D is TRBD1 (6 bases). This CDR3 spans 14 amino acids. CDR1 and CDR2 from the germline V gene are SGHAT and FQNNGV. V dropped 4 bases and J dropped 1 base, with 7 bases sitting between them. CDR3 bases: TGTGCCAGCAGCTCGACAGGGAACACCGGGGAGCTGTTTTTT. Encoded protein: CASSSTGNTGELFF.

The sample holds many counts of this clonotype. This chain joins TRBV5-1 and TRBJ2-1; 10 bases are shared with TRBD1. The CDR3 extends over 15 amino acids. Per germline, CDR1 SGHRS and CDR2 YFSETQ. J lost 10 bases, V lost 4 bases, and 11 bases had no gene match. This CDR3 is CASSRTGQGSREQFF. CDR3 nucleotides: TGCGCCAGCAGCCGAACGGGACAGGGGAGTCGCGAGCAGTTCTTC.

The rearrangement uses TRBV2 and TRBJ2-2, with a possible D match to TRBD1 (6 bases). The CDR3 totals 13 residues. The germline CDR1 and CDR2 sequences are SNHLY and FYNNEI. V lost 6 bases and J 4 bases, leaving 9 bases between the germline ends. The CDR3 DNA follows: TGTGCCAGCAGCGGACAGAGCACCGGGGAGCTGTTTTTT. Translating gives CASSGQSTGELFF.

This clonotype came up many times. The chain is built from TRBV12-3 or TRBV12-4 and TRBJ1-1; D is unresolved. This CDR3 has 11 residues. V dropped 3 bases and J dropped 9 bases, with 8 bases sitting between them. CDR3 amino acids: CASSFAGKAFF. In DNA, the CDR3 is TGTGCCAGCAGTTTTGCCGGGAAAGCTTTCTTT.

This clonotype was picked up many times. The chain has TRBV5-1 and TRBJ2-1; maybe TRBD2 (6 bases). CDR3 size: 15 residues. Trimming stripped 2 bases from V and 3 bases from J, with 12 bases between. Per the germline V gene, CDR1 is SGHRS and CDR2 is YFSETQ. The DNA for the CDR3 is TGCGCCAGCAGCTTCTGGGGGGAGGACTACAATGAGCAGTTCTTC. It encodes CASSFWGEDYNEQFF.

The chain carries TRBV15 and TRBJ2-5; tentative D call: TRBD1 (6 bases). Trimming pared 3 bases from V and 3 bases from J, leaving 11 bases between. The CDR3 length is 14 residues. Germline lookup yields CDR1 LNHNV and CDR2 YYDKDF (reference sequence). The CDR3 sequence: CATSRGQGKETQYF. As DNA, the CDR3 is TGTGCCACCAGCAGGGGTCAGGGGAAAGAGACCCAGTACTTC.

Only a few counts were recorded for this clonotype. This chain connects TRBV6-2 or TRBV6-3 to TRBJ2-3; 7 bases agree with TRBD1. The CDR3 runs to 15 residues. With 5 bases clipped from V and 3 bases from J, the junction kept 8 bases outside the gene matches. CDR1 and CDR2 (germline): MNHEY, SVGEGT. CDR3 protein: CASSQTGERTDTQYF. CDR3 coding DNA: TGTGCCAGCAGTCAAACAGGGGAAAGGACAGATACGCAGTATTTT.

This chain connects TRBV27 to TRBJ2-6; the D is unclear. V lost 2 bases to trimming and J lost 0 bases, with 5 bases between them. CDR1 MNHEY and CDR2 SMNVEV come from the germline V gene (reference sequence). CDR3 length: 15 residues. The DNA of the CDR3 is TGTGCCAGCAGTTTAAGTCTCTCTGGGGCCAACGTCCTGACTTTC. This gives the protein CASSLSLSGANVLTF.

This clonotype has a handful of counts. The chain recombines TRBV11-2 with TRBJ1-1; D ambiguous. V was shortened by 4 bases and J by 3 bases, with 21 bases between the two germline ends. CDR1 and CDR2 (germline): SGHAT, FQNNGV. The length of the CDR3 is 17 residues. CDR3 sequence reads: CASSSTLAPRGHTEAFF. CDR3 bases: TGTGCCAGCAGCTCCACCCTGGCGCCTAGAGGCCACACTGAAGCTTTCTTT.

The rearrangement links TRBV19 to TRBJ1-1, with D uncertain. The V end was cut by 5 bases, the J end by 1 base, with 11 bases between. The CDR3 totals 14 residues. Germline lookup yields CDR1 LNHDA and CDR2 SQIVND (reference sequence). CDR3 in amino acids: CASSRSPGNTEAFF. The CDR3 DNA follows: TGTGCCAGTAGTCGTAGCCCGGGGAACACTGAAGCTTTCTTT.

This chain's CDR3 is CAISAGVGNTEAFF. In DNA, the CDR3 is TGTGCCATCAGTGCCGGTGTAGGGAACACTGAAGCTTTCTTT. V is TRBV10-3 and J is TRBJ1-1, with D unresolved. Trimming left V 4 bases short and J 1 base short, with 10 bases between. The CDR3 runs to 14 residues. Germline CDR1 ENHRY, CDR2 SYGVKD.

This clonotype was recorded many times. The rearrangement joins TRBV20-1 to TRBJ2-3, with D maybe TRBD2 (6 bases). From germline, CDR1 is DFQATT and CDR2 SNEGSKA (reference sequence). With 3 bases removed from V and 0 bases from J, the gap between germline ends came to 10 bases. The CDR3 runs to 14 residues. DNA of the CDR3: TGCAGTGCTAGGGGGGGAGAGAGCACAGATACGCAGTATTTT. Residues: CSARGGESTDTQYF.

This clonotype was seen repeatedly, ten times or more. The CDR3 loop reads CASSTTGYKQFF. The CDR3, as DNA: TGCGCCAGCAGCACGACAGGATATAAGCAGTTCTTC. The rearrangement uses TRBV5-1 and TRBJ2-1; D is possibly TRBD1 (6 bases). Trimming pared 4 bases from V and 11 bases from J, leaving 13 bases between. The CDR3 spans 12 residues. Germline lookup yields CDR1 SGHRS and CDR2 YFSETQ.

This clonotype was seen at least ten times. The chain joins TRBV10-3 to TRBJ2-1; TRBD2 aligns across 12 bases. Germline loops: CDR1 ENHRY, CDR2 SYGVKD. The trim removed 6 bases at V and 7 bases at J, leaving 13 bases unmatched. The CDR3 extends over 17 amino acids. The CDR3 region is CAISDLGLAGNLNEQFF. The DNA of the CDR3 is TGTGCCATCAGCGACCTAGGACTAGCGGGAAACTTAAATGAGCAGTTCTTC.

The gene calls are TRBV2 and TRBJ2-1; 8 nucleotides align to TRBD2. Trimming cost V 5 bases and J 2 bases; bases outside gene matches: 2. Germline V gives CDR1 SNHLY, CDR2 FYNNEI. This CDR3 is built from 14 residues. CDR3 sequence reads: CASSWGLAYNEQFF. As DNA, the CDR3 is TGTGCCAGCAGTTGGGGACTAGCCTACAATGAGCAGTTCTTC.

The V gene is TRBV6-1, the J gene TRBJ2-1; TRBD1 agrees at 9 bases. Germline CDR1 is MNHNS and CDR2 is SASEGT. This CDR3 comprises 15 residues. Losses at the gene ends were 6 bases for V and 5 bases for J; bases not matched to a gene: 8. The CDR3 DNA is TGTGCCAGCAGCAACAGGGGGCAGGGGGACAATGAGCAGTTCTTC. Encoded protein: CASSNRGQGDNEQFF.